This entry lists 23 T cell receptor beta chains sequenced from one sample in a study of siplizumab effects on memory and regulatory T cells. Method: immunoSEQ multiplex PCR; TCRdb's copy keeps in-frame clones and lacks some. The sample has about 50,000 clones, about 90% seen once. Sequencing was carried out using naive CD8+ T cells sorted from blood. Receptor source: a human donor in good health.

This chain connects TRBV10-3 to TRBJ2-5; 7 nucleotides agree with TRBD1. J lost 1 base, V lost 10 bases, and 3 bases had no gene match. The CDR3 sequence is 12 residues long. Germline V gives CDR1 ENHRY, CDR2 SYGVKD. In DNA form, the CDR3 reads TGTGCCACCGGACAGGCCCAAGAGACCCAGTACTTC. Translated: CATGQAQETQYF.

V usage is TRBV5-5 and J usage is TRBJ1-6, with no clear D. The CDR3 is 14 residues long. Germline V gene lookup returns CDR1 SGHKS and CDR2 YYEKEE (reference sequence). Trimming removed 4 bases at V and 14 bases at J, with 19 bases between. CDR3 DNA: TGTGCCAGCAGCCCTAGCGCCTCCCCGTTAGCCCTCCACTTT. This sequence encodes CASSPSASPLALHF.

The DNA of the CDR3 is TGTGCCAGCCTCGGGGGAGCAAAAGCTTTCTTT. The encoded protein is CASLGGAKAFF. The rearrangement joins TRBV7-9 to TRBJ1-1; weak D call: TRBD1 (5 bases). V lost 8 bases and J lost 9, with 13 bases in between. CDR3 length: 11 residues. Germline V gene sequence: CDR1 SEHNR, CDR2 FQNEAQ (reference sequence).

This chain joins TRBV19 and TRBJ2-1; TRBD2 matches 9 bases. This CDR3 comprises 15 residues. The V and J ends lost 5 bases and 6 bases, in that order; junction bases with no gene match: 8. Germline CDR1 reads LNHDA; CDR2 reads SQIVND (reference sequence). CDR3 DNA sequence: TGTGCCAGTAGTGCTTCTAGCGGGACCGCCAATGAGCAGTTCTTC. Translation: CASSASSGTANEQFF.

This clone was recorded once. The chain employs TRBV5-1 and TRBJ1-1; no firm D call. The V gene's germline CDR1 is SGHRS and CDR2 YFSETQ. The V end lost 2 bases, the J end lost 8 bases, and 7 bases lay between the germline ends. CDR3 length: 11 amino acids. This chain's CDR3 is CASSFGQEAFF. The CDR3 DNA reads TGCGCCAGCAGCTTCGGGCAAGAAGCTTTCTTT. Looking up the rest from reference TRBV5-1 and TRBJ1-1 gives the full variable domain: KAGVTQTPRYLIKTRGQQVTLSCSPISGHRSVSWYQQTPGQGLQFLFEYFSETQRNKGNFPGRFSGRQFSNSRSEMNVSTLELGDSALYLCASSFGQEAFFGQGTRLTVV.

This rearrangement joins TRBV4-2 to TRBJ2-1, with D possibly being TRBD2 (5 bases). Germline CDR1 reads LGHNA; CDR2 reads YNFKEQ. V was trimmed by 0 bases and J by 4 bases, leaving 13 bases between them. The CDR3 consists of 16 residues. This CDR3 is CASSQDEGRVYNEQFF. The CDR3 nucleotides read TGTGCCAGCAGCCAAGATGAAGGGAGAGTGTACAATGAGCAGTTCTTC.

The chain has TRBV5-1 and TRBJ2-7, with 8 positions matching TRBD1. CDR1 is SGHRS and CDR2 is YFSETQ in the germline V gene. This CDR3 region has 15 residues. The J segment lost 6 bases and the V segment lost 3 bases, leaving 11 bases of the junction unmatched. In DNA, the CDR3 is TGCGCCAGCAGCTCAGCGACAGGGGTTCTTCTCGAGCAGTACTTC. This codes for CASSSATGVLLEQYF.

The chain couples TRBV29-1 to TRBJ2-3; D unresolved. This CDR3 has 10 residues. Germline values: CDR1 SQVTM, CDR2 ANQGSEA. V was clipped by 4 bases and J by 5 bases, with 4 bases between them. The CDR3 DNA reads as TGCAGCGTTGTGGGAGATACGCAGTATTTT. It specifies CSVVGDTQYF.

The chain recombines TRBV12-5 with TRBJ1-2; D unclear. With 3 bases removed from V and 4 bases from J, the gap between germline ends came to 12 bases. CDR3 length: 14 amino acids. Per germline, CDR1 LGHNT and CDR2 FRNRAP. CDR3 sequence reads: CASGFGPPAYGYTF. CDR3 DNA: TGTGCTAGTGGTTTCGGCCCACCAGCCTATGGCTACACCTTC.

The chain joins TRBV19 to TRBJ2-2; TRBD1 matches 7 bases. The J segment lost 4 bases and the V segment lost 7 bases, leaving 12 bases of the junction unmatched. Germline assignment: CDR1 LNHDA and CDR2 SQIVND (reference sequence). CDR3 length: 16 amino acids. The CDR3 loop reads CASTLQGTYITGELFF. The CDR3, as DNA: TGTGCCAGTACTCTACAGGGGACCTACATCACCGGGGAGCTGTTTTTT.

This sequence joins TRBV7-3 and TRBJ2-1, with D maybe TRBD2 (5 bases). The CDR3 runs 15 residues. With 2 bases removed from V and 0 bases from J, the gap between germline ends came to 8 bases. From germline, CDR1 is SGHTA and CDR2 FQGTGA. The CDR3 is CASSLELASYNEQFF. The DNA for the CDR3 is TGTGCCAGCAGCTTAGAGCTAGCCTCCTACAATGAGCAGTTCTTC. Together with reference TRBV7-3 and TRBJ2-1, the CDR3 gives the full variable domain: GAGVSQTPSNKVTEKGKYVELRCDPISGHTALYWYRQSLGQGPEFLIYFQGTGAADDSGLPNDRFFAVRPEGSVSTLKIQRTERGDSAVYLCASSLELASYNEQFFGPGTRLTVL.

The chain has TRBV6-1 and TRBJ2-3; possibly TRBD2 for D (6 bases). The germline V and J ends were trimmed by 1 base and 4 bases, with 9 bases remaining between them. The CDR3 has 14 amino acids. CDR1 and CDR2 from the germline V gene are MNHNS and SASEGT. The DNA for the CDR3 is TGTGCCAGCAGTGAAGGCGGGGTACCAGATACGCAGTATTTT. Its protein is CASSEGGVPDTQYF.

J is TRBJ2-5 and V is TRBV7-9; a possible D gene is TRBD2 (6 bases). Germline CDR1 reads SEHNR; CDR2 reads FQNEAQ (reference sequence). V was shortened by 3 bases and J by 4 bases, with 15 bases between the two germline ends. The CDR3 covers 15 residues. Written as DNA, the CDR3 is TGTGCCAGCAGCTTCGGGGCACTAGCTTCAGAGACCCAGTACTTC. Protein sequence: CASSFGALASETQYF.

The chain employs TRBV9 and TRBJ2-3; TRBD2 matches at 14 bases. The CDR3 sequence is 18 residues long. Trimming removed 0 bases from V and 2 bases from J; junction bases left unmatched: 5. Germline CDR1 is SGDLS and CDR2 is YYNGEE. The CDR3 region is CASSVAGTSGGPTDTQYF. The CDR3 coding sequence is TGTGCCAGCAGCGTAGCCGGGACTAGCGGGGGCCCCACAGATACGCAGTATTTT.

This chain uses TRBV5-4 with TRBJ2-7; 9 bases line up with TRBD1. This CDR3 region has 15 residues. Germline-derived CDR1 and CDR2 are SGHNT and YYREEE (reference sequence). V trimming: 2 bases; J trimming: 5 bases; junction bases outside the gene matches: 8. The CDR3 region is CASSFPGTGSHEQYF. CDR3 nucleotide sequence: TGTGCCAGCAGCTTTCCCGGGACAGGGTCCCACGAGCAGTACTTC.

The V call is TRBV29-1, the J call TRBJ2-7; 7 positions match TRBD1. Germline V gene sequence: CDR1 SQVTM, CDR2 ANQGSEA. This CDR3 has 13 residues. Trimming at V came to 7 bases and at J to 0 bases, leaving 6 bases not matched to a gene. The CDR3 spells CSAWTGSSYEQYF. CDR3 nucleotide sequence: TGCAGCGCCTGGACAGGAAGCTCCTACGAGCAGTACTTC.

CDR3 DNA sequence: TGTGCCAGCAGCTTAGTTATAGGGCAAGAGACCCAGTACTTC. Protein sequence: CASSLVIGQETQYF. The chain uses TRBV7-9 and TRBJ2-5, with no clear D. Trimming took off 1 base at V and 2 bases at J, with 8 bases between the two ends. CDR1 and CDR2 (germline): SEHNR, FQNEAQ (reference sequence). The CDR3 covers 14 residues.

The chain employs TRBV19 and TRBJ2-1; D is ambiguous. Looked up from germline, CDR1 is LNHDA and CDR2 is SQIVND (reference sequence). The length of the CDR3 is 13 residues. V dropped 3 bases and J dropped 5 bases, with 8 bases sitting between them. CDR3: CASSIELNNEQFF. In DNA form, the CDR3 reads TGTGCCAGTAGTATCGAGCTGAACAATGAGCAGTTCTTC.

The chain employs TRBV4-1 and TRBJ2-5, with D possibly TRBD1 on 5 matching bases. The assigned J gene may be wrong: the sequence end matches TRBJ2-7 better. The CDR3 runs to 16 residues. CDR1 and CDR2 from the germline V gene are MGHRA and YSYEKL. This CDR3 is CASSRMSDSSSYEQYF. The CDR3 nucleotides read TGCGCCAGCAGCCGGATGAGTGACAGTAGCTCCTACGAGCAGTACTTC.

This rearrangement joins TRBV7-2 to TRBJ1-1; D unresolved. Germline values: CDR1 SGHTA, CDR2 FQGNSA. This CDR3 contains 12 residues. The V gene lost 1 base and the J gene lost 5 bases, with 5 bases spanning the gap. The CDR3, as DNA: TGTGCCAGCAGCTTAGTTTGGACTGAAGCTTTCTTT. It yields the protein CASSLVWTEAFF.

The gene calls are TRBV27 and TRBJ1-2; D unresolved. Between the trimmed V and J ends, which lost 6 bases and 8 bases, there was a span of 10 bases. CDR1 and CDR2 from the germline V gene are MNHEY and SMNVEV (reference sequence). CDR3 length equals 11 residues. CDR3 protein: CASRHSLGYTF. The CDR3 bases are TGTGCCAGCAGGCATTCCCTGGGCTACACCTTC.

The chain combines TRBV19 with TRBJ2-1, with unresolved D. CDR1 is LNHDA and CDR2 is SQIVND in the germline V gene (reference sequence). V lost 2 bases and J 3 bases, leaving 20 bases between the germline ends. The CDR3 is 18 residues long. The CDR3 nucleotides are TGTGCCAGTAGTATAAGCACCCCGGCAGCCAAGTACTACAATGAGCAGTTCTTC. Its translation is CASSISTPAAKYYNEQFF.

This clone occurred a few times. The rearrangement uses TRBV27 and TRBJ2-7, with D maybe TRBD2 (6 bases). V was shortened by 7 bases and J by 3 bases, with 13 bases between the two germline ends. Germline CDR1 and CDR2: MNHEY and SMNVEV (reference sequence). This CDR3 has 13 residues. CDR3 protein: CASKRGGSYEQYF. In DNA form, the CDR3 reads TGTGCCAGCAAGAGGGGAGGTAGCTACGAGCAGTACTTC.